The 19 T cell receptor beta chains given below trace back to one sample, sequenced in a study of neurological immune-mediated disorders. TCRdb reprocessed the 5' RACE reads via MiXCR and lists one record per CDR3 protein. The repertoire has approximately 16,000 distinct CDR3 sequences, approximately 21% of them found once; the top ten carry 23%. Sequencing was performed on PBMCs. The source is a man aged 50 to 60 in good health.

This clonotype was seen ten or more times. The chain couples TRBV7-2 to TRBJ2-3; 7 bases agree with TRBD2. The CDR3 consists of 16 residues. Trimming removed 7 bases from V and 2 bases from J; junction bases left unmatched: 12. Looked up from germline, CDR1 is SGHTA and CDR2 is FQGNSA. CDR3 nucleotides: TGTGCCAGCAAATTAGAGGGGAGGGGCGCCACAGATACGCAGTATTTT. It is translated as CASKLEGRGATDTQYF.

This clonotype qualifies as medium-sized. The chain has TRBV9 and TRBJ1-1; D gene unclear. CDR1 is SGDLS, CDR2 YYNGEE, per germline. The CDR3 consists of 15 residues. V was shortened by 2 bases and J by 0 bases, with 11 bases between the two germline ends. CDR3 nucleotide sequence: TGTGCCAGCAGCGTGTCTTGGGGTATGAACACTGAAGCTTTCTTT. Protein sequence: CASSVSWGMNTEAFF.

The chain carries TRBV15 and TRBJ2-7, with D unclear. The CDR3 extends over 15 amino acids. Trimming took off 0 bases at V and 2 bases at J, with 11 bases between the two ends. Germline CDR1 and CDR2: LNHNV and YYDKDF (reference sequence). CDR3 in amino acids: CATSRESYSTYEQYF. The CDR3 DNA reads TGTGCCACCAGCAGAGAATCGTACAGTACCTACGAGCAGTACTTC. Filled out from reference TRBV15 and TRBJ2-7, the complete variable domain reads DAMVIQNPRYQVTQFGKPVTLSCSQTLNHNVMYWYQQKSSQAPKLLFHYYDKDFNNEADTPDNFQSRRPNTSFCFLDIRSPGLGDTAMYLCATSRESYSTYEQYFGPGTRLTVT.

Ten or more counts support this clonotype. V and J are TRBV4-3 and TRBJ2-2; a weak D match, TRBD2 (5 bases). This CDR3 is built from 14 residues. From germline, CDR1 is LGHNA and CDR2 YSLEER. V lost 1 base and J lost 6, with 9 bases in between. The CDR3 DNA sequence: TGCGCCAGCAGCCAAGCTACTAGTTCCGGGGAGCTGTTTTTT. Its protein product is CASSQATSSGELFF.

This chain links TRBV4-3 with TRBJ2-7, with TRBD2 matching 10 bases. The V gene end was trimmed by 0 bases and the J gene end by 0 bases; junction bases not matched to a gene: 2. This CDR3 is built from 16 residues. CDR1 and CDR2 (germline): LGHNA, YSLEER. The CDR3 region has the DNA TGCGCCAGCAGCCAAGACGCTAGCGGGAGCTCCTACGAGCAGTACTTC. It encodes CASSQDASGSSYEQYF.

This clonotype was counted a few times. The gene calls are TRBV4-1 and TRBJ2-1; D possibly uses TRBD1 or TRBD2 (5 bases each). Germline loops: CDR1 MGHRA, CDR2 YSYEKL. CDR3 length: 13 amino acids. V was shortened by 3 bases and J by 3 bases, with 6 bases between the two germline ends. The CDR3, as DNA: TGCGCCAGCAGCCATGGGGGCTACAATGAGCAGTTCTTC. It translates to CASSHGGYNEQFF.

Many counts were recorded for this clonotype. The chain carries TRBV5-1 and TRBJ2-5; unclear D gene. This CDR3 contains 14 residues. Germline loops: CDR1 SGHRS, CDR2 YFSETQ. V was cut by 1 base and J by 4 bases, with 11 bases left in between. The CDR3 is CASSLQSWGETQYF. CDR3 bases: TGCGCCAGCAGCTTGCAGAGCTGGGGAGAGACCCAGTACTTC. The full variable domain, in which reference TRBV5-1 and TRBJ2-5 provide the parts outside the CDR3, is KAGVTQTPRYLIKTRGQQVTLSCSPISGHRSVSWYQQTPGQGLQFLFEYFSETQRNKGNFPGRFSGRQFSNSRSEMNVSTLELGDSALYLCASSLQSWGETQYFGPGTRLLVL.

This clonotype was seen many times. The rearrangement links TRBV16 to TRBJ1-3; 7 bases agree with TRBD1. V trimming: 2 bases; J trimming: 2 bases; junction bases outside the gene matches: 6. The CDR3 is made up of 16 amino acids. Germline lookup yields CDR1 KGHSY and CDR2 FQNENV. In DNA, the CDR3 is TGTGCCAGCAGCCAAAGAGGGGGCCTCGCTGGAAACACCATATATTTT. It specifies CASSQRGGLAGNTIYF.

This clonotype was found many times. This sequence joins TRBV12-3 or TRBV12-4 and TRBJ2-1, with TRBD1 matching 8 bases. With 2 bases clipped from V and 2 bases from J, the junction kept 2 bases outside the gene matches. CDR3 size: 15 residues. In DNA form, the CDR3 reads TGTGCCAGCAGTTTACAGGGGGCGACCTACAATGAGCAGTTCTTC. Residues: CASSLQGATYNEQFF.

This clonotype was detected ten times or more. This chain joins TRBV20-1 and TRBJ2-2, with 10 nucleotides matching TRBD2. Germline CDR1 and CDR2: DFQATT and SNEGSKA (reference sequence). CDR3 length: 18 amino acids. V was pared by 6 bases and J by 4 bases, with 17 bases of the junction left unmatched. In DNA form, the CDR3 reads TGCAGTGCGTCACCGGGACTAGCGCGGACCACGAGCACCGGGGAGCTGTTTTTT. It is translated as CSASPGLARTTSTGELFF.

The gene calls are TRBV6-2 or TRBV6-3 and TRBJ1-5; TRBD1 aligns across 7 bases. Germline CDR1 reads MNHEY; CDR2 reads SVGEGT. The CDR3 totals 14 residues. V was clipped by 6 bases and J by 7 bases; unmatched bases: 9. The DNA for the CDR3 is TGTGCCAGCAGCCTCGACAGGGTCTGGCAGCCCCAGCATTTT. Translating it yields CASSLDRVWQPQHF.

By share, this clonotype counts as medium-sized. In nucleotides, the CDR3 is TGTGCCAGCAGGGATTTGTGGGGGTCCGGAAACACCATATATTTT. Translation: CASRDLWGSGNTIYF. The chain has TRBV12-3 or TRBV12-4 and TRBJ1-3; D is perhaps TRBD1 (5 bases). V was cut by 6 bases and J by 4 bases, with 16 bases left in between. The CDR3 consists of 15 residues.

This clonotype came up many times. The genes are TRBV20-1 and TRBJ1-1, with a possible D match to TRBD1 (6 bases). This CDR3 comprises 19 residues. The ends were cut back, 0 bases at V and 5 bases at J, with 28 bases in the middle. Germline V lookup: CDR1 DFQATT, CDR2 SNEGSKA (reference sequence). This CDR3 reads CSARDRAGGQGGRRTEAFF. The DNA for the CDR3 is TGCAGTGCTAGAGATCGGGCCGGGGGGCAAGGGGGTAGAAGAACTGAAGCTTTCTTT.

In this sample, this clonotype turned up many times. J is TRBJ2-4 and V is TRBV28; 8 bases map to TRBD1. Germline CDR1 MDHEN, CDR2 SYDVKM. The CDR3 loop spans 15 amino acids. V lost 3 bases to trimming and J lost 5 bases; unmatched junction nucleotides: 6. This chain's CDR3 is CASSLQGAVQNIQYF. The CDR3 coding sequence is TGTGCCAGCAGTTTGCAGGGGGCGGTCCAAAACATTCAGTACTTC.

This clonotype is medium-sized by share. This chain connects TRBV7-9 to TRBJ1-2; TRBD1 is a possible D gene (5 bases). Between the trimmed V and J ends, which lost 1 base and 0 bases, there was a span of 15 bases. CDR3 size: 17 residues. Germline V gene sequence: CDR1 SEHNR, CDR2 FQNEAQ (reference sequence). The CDR3 coding sequence is TGTGCCAGCAGCTTAGTCCCCGGGGACGGGACTAACTATGGCTACACCTTC. It codes for CASSLVPGDGTNYGYTF.

This clonotype occurred many times. The chain links TRBV20-1 to TRBJ2-2; D may match TRBD1 or TRBD2 (6 bases each). CDR1 and CDR2 from the germline V gene are DFQATT and SNEGSKA (reference sequence). V was clipped by 1 base and J by 0 bases, with 12 bases between them. The length of the CDR3 is 16 residues. CDR3 bases: TGCAGTGCTAGAGGAGGGGGAGGACCGAACACCGGGGAGCTGTTTTTT. Translation gives CSARGGGGPNTGELFF.

This clonotype was observed at least ten times. The rearrangement links TRBV24-1 to TRBJ2-6; no clear D gene. The germline V and J ends were trimmed by 3 bases and 3 bases, with 11 bases remaining between them. Germline V gene lookup returns CDR1 KGHDR and CDR2 SFDVKD. The CDR3 is 16 residues long. The CDR3 DNA reads as TGTGCCACCAGTGATCCGCATGTCCTTGGGGCCAACGTCCTGACTTTC. Its translation: CATSDPHVLGANVLTF.

This clonotype is labeled as medium-sized. V gene TRBV7-3 combines with J gene TRBJ1-1; 8 bases line up with TRBD1. CDR3 length equals 15 residues. With 3 bases clipped from V and 1 base from J, the junction kept 4 bases outside the gene matches. CDR1 is SGHTA and CDR2 is FQGTGA in the germline V gene. The CDR3 sequence: CASSLYGQGNTEAFF. CDR3 DNA: TGTGCCAGCAGCTTGTACGGACAGGGGAACACTGAAGCTTTCTTT.

This clonotype was seen only a few times. This rearrangement joins TRBV6-6 to TRBJ2-5; no definite D call. The CDR3 has 14 amino acids. Germline V gene data show CDR1 as MNHNY and CDR2 as SVGAGI (reference sequence). V was clipped by 2 bases and J by 5 bases, with 12 bases between them. CDR3 in DNA: TGTGCCAGCAGTTACGGTCGGAGTATGGAGACCCAGTACTTC. This encodes CASSYGRSMETQYF.